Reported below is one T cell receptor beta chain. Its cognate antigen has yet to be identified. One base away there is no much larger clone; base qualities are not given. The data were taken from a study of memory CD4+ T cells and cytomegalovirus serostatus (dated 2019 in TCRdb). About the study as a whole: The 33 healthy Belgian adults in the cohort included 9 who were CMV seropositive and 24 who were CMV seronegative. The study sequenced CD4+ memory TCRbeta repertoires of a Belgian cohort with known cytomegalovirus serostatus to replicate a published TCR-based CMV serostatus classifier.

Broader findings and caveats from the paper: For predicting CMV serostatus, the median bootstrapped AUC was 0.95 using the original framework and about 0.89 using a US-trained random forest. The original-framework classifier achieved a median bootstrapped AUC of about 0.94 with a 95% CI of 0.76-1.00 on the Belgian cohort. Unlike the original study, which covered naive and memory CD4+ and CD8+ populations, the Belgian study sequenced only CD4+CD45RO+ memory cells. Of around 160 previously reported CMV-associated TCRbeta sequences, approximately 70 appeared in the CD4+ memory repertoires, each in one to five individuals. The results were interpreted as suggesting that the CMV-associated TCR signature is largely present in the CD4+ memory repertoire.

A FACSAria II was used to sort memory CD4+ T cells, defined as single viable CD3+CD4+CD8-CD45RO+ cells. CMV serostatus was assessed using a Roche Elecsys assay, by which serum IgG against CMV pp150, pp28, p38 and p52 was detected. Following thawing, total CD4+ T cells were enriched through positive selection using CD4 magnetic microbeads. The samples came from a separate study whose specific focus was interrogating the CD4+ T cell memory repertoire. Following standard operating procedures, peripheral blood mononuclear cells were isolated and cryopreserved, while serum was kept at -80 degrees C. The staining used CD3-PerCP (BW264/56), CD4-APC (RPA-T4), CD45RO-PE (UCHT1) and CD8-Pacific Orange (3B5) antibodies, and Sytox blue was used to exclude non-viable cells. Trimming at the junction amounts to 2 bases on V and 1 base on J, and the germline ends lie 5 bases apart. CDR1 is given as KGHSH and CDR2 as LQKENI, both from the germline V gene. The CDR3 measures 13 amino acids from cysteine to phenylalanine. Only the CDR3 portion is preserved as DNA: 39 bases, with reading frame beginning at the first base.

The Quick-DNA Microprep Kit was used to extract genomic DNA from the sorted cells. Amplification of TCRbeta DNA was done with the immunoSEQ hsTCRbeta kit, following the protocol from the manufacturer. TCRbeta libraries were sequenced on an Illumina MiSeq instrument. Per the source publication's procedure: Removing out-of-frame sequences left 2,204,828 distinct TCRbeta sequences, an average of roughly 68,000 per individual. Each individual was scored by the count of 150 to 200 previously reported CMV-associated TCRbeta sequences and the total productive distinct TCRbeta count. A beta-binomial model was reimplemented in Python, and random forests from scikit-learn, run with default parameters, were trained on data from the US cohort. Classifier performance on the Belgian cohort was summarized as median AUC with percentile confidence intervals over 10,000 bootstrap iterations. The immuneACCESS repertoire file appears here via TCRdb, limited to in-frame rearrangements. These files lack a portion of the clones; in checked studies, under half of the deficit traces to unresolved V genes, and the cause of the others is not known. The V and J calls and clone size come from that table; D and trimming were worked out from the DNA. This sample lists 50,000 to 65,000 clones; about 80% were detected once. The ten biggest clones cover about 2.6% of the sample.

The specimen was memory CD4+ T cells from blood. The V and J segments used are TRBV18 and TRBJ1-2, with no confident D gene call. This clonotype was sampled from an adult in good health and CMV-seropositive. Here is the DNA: TGTGCCAGCTCACCAAAGGATAACTATGGCTACACCTTC. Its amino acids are CASSPKDNYGYTF.